Listed below are T cell receptor beta chains from one sample, sequenced in a study of response to subunit inactivated influenza vaccine. TCRdb processed the RT-PCR reads anew with MiXCR; each CDR3 protein has one entry. The sample comprises 300,000 to 350,000 distinct CDR3 sequences, 20% to 25% of which are singletons, and 9.5% to 13% rests with the top ten. Sequenced material: PBMCs from blood, taken less than 22 months after vaccination. The source of these receptors is a man aged 50 to 69 who received an inactivated influenza vaccine. CDR3s include the opening cysteine and the closing phenylalanine or tryptophan. A D gene is named only where the DNA matches it firmly. Size tells how often a clone was seen (once, few, many) or the class of an expanded clone, and some rows leave it out.

abundance: many; v_gene: TRBV20-1; j_gene: TRBJ1-1; d_gene: -; CDR3nt: TGCAGTGCTAGAGAGGGTGGGCACACTGAAGCTTTCTTT; CDR3aa: CSAREGGHTEAFF
abundance: -; v_gene: TRBV11-2; j_gene: TRBJ2-3; d_gene: TRBD2; CDR3nt: TGTGCCAGCAGCCAACCTAGCGGGGGAGCAATATTTTGGACAGATACGCAGTATTTT; CDR3aa: CASSQPSGGAIFWTDTQYF
abundance: -; v_gene: TRBV18; j_gene: TRBJ2-7; d_gene: TRBD2; CDR3nt: TGTGCCAGCTCCCAGAGGAGCGGGGGGCTGTCCTACGAGCAGTACTTC; CDR3aa: CASSQRSGGLSYEQYF
abundance: -; v_gene: TRBV7-2; j_gene: TRBJ1-2; d_gene: -; CDR3nt: TGTGCCAGCAGCCCAAGGGGCAGCTCCTATGGCTACATCTTC; CDR3aa: CASSPRGSSYGYIF
abundance: -; v_gene: TRBV6-5; j_gene: TRBJ2-7; d_gene: TRBD2; CDR3nt: TGTGCCAGCAGTTACGGGGGGGGTAGGGCCTACGAGCAGTACTTC; CDR3aa: CASSYGGGRAYEQYF
abundance: -; v_gene: TRBV3-1; j_gene: TRBJ2-7; d_gene: -; CDR3nt: TGTGCCAGCAGCCAAGGATCAGGGACTGCATCCTACGAGCAGTACTTC; CDR3aa: CASSQGSGTASYEQYF
abundance: few; v_gene: TRBV7-9; j_gene: TRBJ1-2; d_gene: -; CDR3nt: TGTGCCAGCAGCCATGAGAGCTATGGCTACACCTTC; CDR3aa: CASSHESYGYTF
abundance: -; v_gene: TRBV7-9; j_gene: TRBJ2-7; d_gene: -; CDR3nt: TGTGCCAGCAGCTTAGGCCTTAGCGACGAGCAGTACTTC; CDR3aa: CASSLGLSDEQYF
abundance: -; v_gene: TRBV29-1; j_gene: TRBJ2-7; d_gene: TRBD2; CDR3nt: TGCAGCGTTGAGGTGGGGACTAGCGAGAATTACTACGAGCAGTACTTC; CDR3aa: CSVEVGTSENYYEQYF
abundance: few; v_gene: TRBV19; j_gene: TRBJ1-6; d_gene: -; CDR3nt: TGTGCCAGTAGTACCCAACAGGGTCACTCACCCCTCCACTTT; CDR3aa: CASSTQQGHSPLHF
abundance: -; v_gene: TRBV6-2/TRBV6-3; j_gene: TRBJ1-5; d_gene: -; CDR3nt: TGTGCCAGCAGTTACTCGATAGAACACAGCGTTCTCAATCAGCCCCAGCATTTT; CDR3aa: CASSYSIEHSVLNQPQHF
abundance: -; v_gene: TRBV7-6; j_gene: TRBJ2-2; d_gene: -; CDR3nt: TGTGCCAGCAGCGGAGCAGTCGCGAACACCGGGGAGCTGTTTTTT; CDR3aa: CASSGAVANTGELFF
abundance: few; v_gene: TRBV12-3/TRBV12-4; j_gene: TRBJ1-6; d_gene: TRBD1; CDR3nt: TGTGCCAGCAGTTTGGGTCAGGGGGCTTTTTCACCCCTCCACTTT; CDR3aa: CASSLGQGAFSPLHF
abundance: few; v_gene: TRBV7-2; j_gene: TRBJ2-5; d_gene: TRBD2; CDR3nt: TGTGCCAGCAGAAGCGGGGGGGCTCAGGAGACCCAGTACTTC; CDR3aa: CASRSGGAQETQYF
abundance: few; v_gene: TRBV20-1; j_gene: TRBJ2-7; d_gene: -; CDR3nt: TGCAGTGCTAGAAGTGCCGCAGGGCTCTTTAACGAGCAGTACTTC; CDR3aa: CSARSAAGLFNEQYF
abundance: many; v_gene: TRBV5-1; j_gene: TRBJ1-2; d_gene: -; CDR3nt: TGCGCCAGTCGGGACGCCCCTAACTATGGCTACACCTTC; CDR3aa: CASRDAPNYGYTF